This T cell receptor (beta chain) was identified during a study of blood T cell repertoires in COVID-19 (dated by TCRdb to the early 2020s). Concerning the study at large: Samples covering the acute and convalescent phases of COVID-19 were provided by collaborators in the United States, Italy and Spain. Where available, HLA class I and class II types were obtained from metadata supplied by the sample provider rather than from assay-based typing. The material from the prospective study consisted of cDNA or gDNA derived from T cells, B-cell-depleted T cells, or PBMCs. Subjects who had been exposed to COVID-19, were actively infected with it, or had recovered from it provided the deeply sampled blood TCRbeta repertoires that made up the dataset. The repertoires were released in a freely available public database intended as a resource for research on the immune response to SARS-CoV-2. Nearly every sample came with metadata listing a de-identified subject ID, COVID-19 status, age in years and sex. The samples were drawn from the first 160 participants of the ongoing ImmuneRACE study and from 1,254 subjects provided by 6 global collaborators.

On the study overall, not on this receptor specifically: Clinical and demographic metadata were provided uncurated, with the amount varying by source and participant.

The V end loses 3 bases and the J end loses 3 bases, and a stretch of 17 bases separates them. In the germline V gene, CDR1 corresponds to SGHTA and CDR2 to FQGNSA. The CDR3 holds 16 amino acids from the cysteine to the phenylalanine. The DNA shown is the 48-base CDR3, in frame from base 1. The immunoSEQ Assay, a bias-controlled multiplex PCR, was used to amplify TCRbeta CDR3 regions from genomic DNA. The authors processed their data as follows. The number of nucleated cells in each sample was estimated from the amplification of reference gene primers within the assay. Sequence reads were collapsed and filtered to measure the absolute abundance of every unique TCRbeta CDR3 rearrangement. For each sample, productive Simpson clonality was calculated as the square root of Simpson's diversity index over productive rearrangements. Entries here come from immuneACCESS through TCRdb and include only in-frame sequences with V and J called. Some clones fail to appear in such tables; in the studies checked, an unresolved V gene covers under half of the shortfall, and the cause of the remainder is unknown. V and J calls and clone size are given by that table; D and trimming were obtained from the DNA. This sample has 130,000 or so clones in its table, and around 89% of those were observed once. The leading ten clones occupy roughly 3.9% of the sample.

One collaborating source in Seattle enrolled patients during active infection and followed them longitudinally through the course of disease. The collaborating institutions used their own protocols to collect whole blood in K2EDTA tubes. For TCRbeta analysis, collaborators shipped samples as frozen whole blood, isolated PBMCs, or DNA extracted from either of those sample types. Regarding this clone: What antigen it recognizes has not been identified. Per-nucleotide qualities are absent, and no much larger clonotype sits a single base away.

Sequences were obtained from peripheral blood. The chain joins TRBV7-2 to TRBJ1-2; TRBD1 is a possible D gene, resting on 5 matching bases. This sequence originates from a man in his sixties with COVID-19, enrolled during active disease. CDR3 sequence: CASSFIPSGLDYGYTF. Here is the DNA: TGTGCCAGCAGCTTCATTCCTTCAGGGTTGGACTATGGCTACACCTTC.